The next 7 T cell receptor beta chains were all read from a single sample in a study of CD8+ T cells in alopecia areata. Regarding treatment: oral pan-JAK inhibitor, 5-10 mg twice daily. RNA, once extracted, was reverse transcribed into cDNA for use as the sequencing template. Sequencing was performed with immunoSEQ multiplex PCR; in TCRdb, only in-frame clones are kept and a portion is missing. The sample holds about 270,000 clones, about 62% seen once. The material sequenced was CD4+ T cells sorted from blood, taken at approximately week 52, from a patient treated with tofacitinib. Source of these receptors: a human donor with alopecia areata.

This chain connects TRBV20-1 to TRBJ2-5; D gene uncertain. This CDR3 has 11 residues. Trimming shortened V by 3 bases and J by 5 bases, and 7 bases separated the two germline ends. Germline V CDR1 and CDR2: DFQATT, SNEGSKA (reference sequence). CDR3 sequence reads: CSASSYETQYF. In DNA, the CDR3 is TGCAGTGCTAGTAGTTACGAGACCCAGTACTTC.

This clone was seen only once. The chain joins TRBV9 to TRBJ1-2; TRBD1 matches at 8 bases. CDR3 size: 15 residues. Germline CDR1 SGDLS, CDR2 YYNGEE. After removal of 1 base from V and 8 bases from J, the junction contained 10 bases not matched to a gene. The CDR3 protein is CASSVKDRQGLGYTF. The CDR3 nucleotides are TGTGCCAGCAGCGTAAAAGACCGACAGGGGCTCGGCTACACCTTC.

The rearrangement joins TRBV10-2 to TRBJ1-2; D ambiguous. Per germline, CDR1 WSHSY and CDR2 SAAADI. V was clipped by 3 bases and J by 5 bases, with 10 bases between them. The CDR3 has 13 residues. CDR3: CASSDRRVYGYTF. The CDR3 nucleotides are TGCGCCAGCAGTGACCGGAGAGTTTATGGCTACACCTTC.

This chain links TRBV27 with TRBJ2-6; D is undetermined. The CDR3 covers 14 residues. The germline gives CDR1 MNHEY, CDR2 SMNVEV (reference sequence). Trimming cost V 7 bases and J 0 bases, with 7 bases left between them. CDR3 in amino acids: CASKIYSGANVLTF. Written as DNA, the CDR3 is TGTGCCAGCAAGATTTACTCTGGGGCCAACGTCCTGACTTTC. The full variable domain, rest sourced from reference TRBV27 and TRBJ2-6, is EAQVTQNPRYLITVTGKKLTVTCSQNMNHEYMSWYRQDPGLGLRQIYYSMNVEVTDKGDVPEGYKVSRKEKRNFPLILESPSPNQTSLYFCASKIYSGANVLTFGAGSRLTVL.

The gene calls are TRBV7-8 and TRBJ2-7, with TRBD1 matching over 7 bases. The J segment lost 2 bases and the V segment lost 4 bases, leaving 8 bases of the junction unmatched. CDR3 size: 15 residues. From germline, CDR1 is SGHVS and CDR2 FQNEAQ. DNA for the CDR3: TGTGCCAGCAGCTCAAAAAGGGACAGCACCTACGAGCAGTACTTC. This encodes CASSSKRDSTYEQYF.

This sequence joins TRBV9 and TRBJ2-5, with D perhaps given as TRBD1 or TRBD2 (7 bases each). The CDR3 spans 15 residues. CDR1 SGDLS and CDR2 YYNGEE come from the germline V gene. V was shortened by 0 bases and J by 3 bases, with 12 bases between the two germline ends. The CDR3 protein is CASSVAAGGEETQYF. In DNA, the CDR3 is TGTGCCAGCAGCGTAGCTGCAGGGGGGGAAGAGACCCAGTACTTC.

V and J are TRBV6-5 and TRBJ2-1; D assignment may be TRBD1 or TRBD2 (5 bases each). V lost 0 bases to trimming and J lost 6 bases, with 15 bases between them. There are 16 residues in the CDR3. In germline, CDR1 is MNHEY, CDR2 SVGAGI. The chain's CDR3 is CASSYSRGQGGNEQFF. CDR3 bases: TGTGCCAGCAGTTACTCGAGAGGGCAGGGCGGCAATGAGCAGTTCTTC.